Listed below are T cell receptor beta chains from one sample, sequenced in a study of T cell responses to AZD1222 COVID-19 vaccine. The protocol was immunoSEQ multiplex PCR, while the TCRdb copy is restricted to in-frame clones and leaves out a portion. Altogether around 100,000 clones are present, under 95% being singletons, with the ten largest covering roughly 1.2%. Sequencing used peripheral blood, obtained on day 0 of AZD1222 vaccination. These receptors were taken from an adult in good health. The CDR3 runs from the conserved cysteine through the conserved F or W. Fields, in order: clone size, D gene, V gene, J gene, CDR3 DNA, CDR3 protein. A D gene is named only where the DNA matches it firmly. Size values are once, few and many counts, or a class for expanded clones, and some rows have none.

>NA|NA|TRBV15|TRBJ2-1
TGTGCCACCAGCAGAGACCGAGGGAGAGGGAGTTACAATGAGCAGTTCTTC
CATSRDRGRGSYNEQFF
>few|TRBD1|TRBV7-9|TRBJ2-2
TGTGCCAGCAGCATGACAGGGGGGACCACCGGGGAGCTGTTTTTT
CASSMTGGTTGELFF
>NA|TRBD1|TRBV7-2|TRBJ2-7
TGTGCCAGCAGCCCCCGGGACAGCTCCTACGAGCAGTACTTC
CASSPRDSSYEQYF
>NA|TRBD1|TRBV18|TRBJ2-7
TGTGCCAGCTCACCTCTCTTACCGGGACAGGGCGCCGAGCAGTACTTC
CASSPLLPGQGAEQYF
>NA|NA|TRBV5-3|TRBJ1-6
TGTGCCAGAAGCCCCGTGGGCTCACCCCTCCACTTT
CARSPVGSPLHF
>once|NA|TRBV7-9|TRBJ1-3
TGTGCCAGCAGCCCCATAGGGGGGTTCCCTGGAAACACTATATATTTT
CASSPIGGFPGNTIYF
>NA|TRBD1|TRBV18|TRBJ2-5
TGTGCCAGCTCACCCCGGGACAGAGAAGAGACCCAGTACTTC
CASSPRDREETQYF
>NA|TRBD2|TRBV4-3|TRBJ2-1
TGCGCCAGCAGTCGGACTAGCGGGAGTTACAATGAGCAGTTCTTC
CASSRTSGSYNEQFF
>NA|TRBD1|TRBV20-1|TRBJ1-6
TGCAGTGCTAGTAGCCGGGACAGGGGGTTGGGGAATTCACCCCTCCACTTT
CSASSRDRGLGNSPLHF
>NA|NA|TRBV6-4|TRBJ1-5
TGTGCCAGCTCGGGCAGAACTAAAATTGGGGTTTATAGCAATCAGCCCCAGCATTTT
CASSGRTKIGVYSNQPQHF
>few|TRBD2|TRBV27|TRBJ2-1
TGTGCCAGCAGTTTTCTTAGCGGGGGTGATGAGCAGTTCTTC
CASSFLSGGDEQFF
>NA|NA|TRBV2|TRBJ1-2
TGTGCCAGCAGTGGGTCCCGCAGGGTAAACTATGGCTACACCTTC
CASSGSRRVNYGYTF
>NA|NA|TRBV18|TRBJ2-2
TGTGCCAGCTCACCAGGGGCTACCAACACCGGGGAGCTGTTTTTT
CASSPGATNTGELFF
>NA|NA|TRBV5-6|TRBJ2-7
TGTGCCAGCAGCTTGGGCCTCCAACCGAAGCAGTACTTC
CASSLGLQPKQYF
>NA|NA|TRBV7-6|TRBJ1-1
TGTGCCAGCACCCATGAGGGAGAAGCTTTCTTT
CASTHEGEAFF
>NA|NA|TRBV5-1|TRBJ2-1
TGCGCCAGCAGCGAGAGTAGTGGGGTAAATGAGCAGTTCTTC
CASSESSGVNEQFF
>NA|NA|TRBV30|TRBJ2-5
TGTGCCTGGAGTGTAACAGGGTTGGAGGAGACCCAGTACTTC
CAWSVTGLEETQYF
>NA|NA|TRBV3-1/TRBV3-2|TRBJ1-1
TGTGCCAGCAGCCTAGAGGGGAACACTGAAGCTTTCTTT
CASSLEGNTEAFF
>NA|NA|TRBV7-9|TRBJ1-2
TGTGCCAGCAGCTCCAGGGGTGGCTATGGCTACACCTTC
CASSSRGGYGYTF
>NA|TRBD2|TRBV5-4|TRBJ2-7
TGTGCCAGCAGCTCGAGGACTAGCAACTACGAGCAGTACTTC
CASSSRTSNYEQYF
>NA|NA|TRBV19|TRBJ1-5
TGTGCCAGTAGTGTAGACAGGACCCGACAGCCCCAGCATTTT
CASSVDRTRQPQHF
>once|NA|TRBV5-1|TRBJ2-1
TGCGCCAGCAGTCTACTTGGGATCGGGAACTACAATGAGCAGTTCTTC
CASSLLGIGNYNEQFF
>NA|TRBD1|TRBV29-1|TRBJ2-1
TGCAGCACCGGACAGGGGTCGAATGAGCAGTTCTTC
CSTGQGSNEQFF
>NA|NA|TRBV6-6|TRBJ2-1
TGTGCCAGCAGCCGGGGGAGCTCCTACAATGAGCAGTTCTTC
CASSRGSSYNEQFF
>NA|NA|TRBV30|TRBJ1-6
TGTGCCTGGAAAGGGTTTAATTCACCCCTCCACTTT
CAWKGFNSPLHF
>NA|TRBD1|TRBV15|TRBJ1-1
TGTGCCACCAGCAGAGATAGACAAGGACAGGGGGCGAGCACTGAAGCTTTCTTT
CATSRDRQGQGASTEAFF
>NA|NA|TRBV9|TRBJ1-4
TGTGCCAGCAGCGTAGGGAATATAGGCAGACCTTTGTTTTTT
CASSVGNIGRPLFF
>NA|TRBD2|TRBV10-3|TRBJ2-7
TGTGCCAGCAGTGAGGGATCGACTAGCCGGGCTATCTACGAGCAGTACTTC
CASSEGSTSRAIYEQYF
>NA|NA|TRBV28|TRBJ1-4
TGTGCCAGCAGTTTATCGGGGGGCGTTAGAATGAAAAAACTGTTTTTT
CASSLSGGVRMKKLFF
>NA|TRBD2|TRBV30|TRBJ2-2
TGTGCCTGGAGTGTCCGGACTAGCGGGGGCTACACGGGCGGGGAGCTGTTTTTT
CAWSVRTSGGYTGGELFF
>NA|NA|TRBV13|TRBJ2-7
TGTGCCAGCAGCTTAAGTGGAAGGGCCGAGCAGTACTTC
CASSLSGRAEQYF